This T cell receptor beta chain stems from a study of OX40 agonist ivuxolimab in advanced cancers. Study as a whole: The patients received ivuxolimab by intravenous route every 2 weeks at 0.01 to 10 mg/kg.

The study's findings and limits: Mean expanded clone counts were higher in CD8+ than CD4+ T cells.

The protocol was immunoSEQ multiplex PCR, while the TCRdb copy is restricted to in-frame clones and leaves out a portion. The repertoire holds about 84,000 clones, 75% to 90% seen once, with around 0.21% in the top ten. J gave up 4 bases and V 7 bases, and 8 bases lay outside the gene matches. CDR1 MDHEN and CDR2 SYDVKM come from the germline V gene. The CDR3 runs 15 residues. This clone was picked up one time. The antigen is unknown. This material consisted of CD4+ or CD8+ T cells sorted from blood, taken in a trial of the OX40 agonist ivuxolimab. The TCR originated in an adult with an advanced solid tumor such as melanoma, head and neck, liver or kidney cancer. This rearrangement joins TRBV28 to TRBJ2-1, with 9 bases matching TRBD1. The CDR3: CASTHRGQGYNEQFF. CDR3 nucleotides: TGTGCCAGCACCCATAGGGGACAGGGTTACAATGAGCAGTTCTTC.